This record covers a single T cell receptor beta chain. Assay used: immunoSEQ multiplex PCR; TCRdb lists only in-frame clones, some missing. This sample has around 110,000 clones, with 90% found just once. This record belongs to a study of OX40 agonist ivuxolimab in advanced cancers. Germline CDR1 and CDR2: SGHKS and YYEKEE (reference sequence). The germline V and J ends were trimmed by 4 bases and 13 bases, with 24 bases remaining between them. The CDR3 spans 14 residues. V usage is TRBV5-5 and J usage is TRBJ2-7; D perhaps matches TRBD2 (5 bases). The sample in question was CD4+ or CD8+ T cells sorted from blood, obtained in a trial of the OX40 agonist ivuxolimab. The origin of this receptor is an adult with an advanced solid tumor such as melanoma, head and neck, liver or kidney cancer. The CDR3 protein is CASSRAGPQMRAYF. The CDR3 nucleotides are TGTGCCAGCAGCCGCGCCGGGCCGCAAATGAGGGCTTACTTC.